Listed here are 8 T cell receptor beta chains from one sample, sequenced in a study of OX40 agonist ivuxolimab in advanced cancers. The table came from immunoSEQ multiplex PCR; TCRdb's copy has only in-frame clones and leaves some out. Of nearly 90,000 clones in the sample, about 83% were seen once. Sample: CD4+ or CD8+ T cells sorted from blood, taken in a trial of the OX40 agonist ivuxolimab. Receptors originate from an adult with an advanced solid tumor such as melanoma, head and neck, liver or kidney cancer.

J is TRBJ1-1 and V is TRBV13; 9 bases fit TRBD1. This CDR3 region has 16 residues. Germline V gene data show CDR1 as PRHDT and CDR2 as FYEKMQ (reference sequence). V dropped 5 bases and J dropped 3; count of bases not matched to a gene: 10. CDR3 nucleotides: TGTGCCAGCAGCCCACGACAGGGGGGAGGGGACACTGAAGCTTTCTTT. It is translated as CASSPRQGGGDTEAFF.

This clone appeared a single time. V gene TRBV9 combines with J gene TRBJ2-1, with D perhaps TRBD2 (6 bases). Germline V gene lookup returns CDR1 SGDLS and CDR2 YYNGEE. This CDR3 is built from 18 residues. Trimming removed 4 bases from V and 0 bases from J, with 20 bases in between. CDR3: CASSFQEGGPSSYNEQFF. In nucleotides, the CDR3 is TGTGCCAGCAGCTTCCAGGAGGGCGGGCCTAGCTCCTACAATGAGCAGTTCTTC.

This chain joins TRBV15 and TRBJ2-5; 11 bases fit TRBD2. V was clipped by 1 base and J by 5 bases; unmatched bases: 12. Germline lookup yields CDR1 LNHNV and CDR2 YYDKDF (reference sequence). There are 18 residues in the CDR3. CDR3 amino acids: CATSRGPRASGRFETQYF. CDR3 in DNA: TGTGCCACCAGCAGAGGCCCGCGGGCTAGCGGGAGGTTTGAGACCCAGTACTTC.

This clone was counted a single time. The gene calls are TRBV5-6 and TRBJ2-3; TRBD2 matches 12 bases. Germline V gene sequence: CDR1 SGHDT, CDR2 YYEEEE. Trimming removed 0 bases from V and 3 bases from J; junction bases left unmatched: 5. This CDR3 has 17 residues. The CDR3 DNA follows: TGTGCCAGCAGCTTGGCGCTAGCGGGGGGGCGGACAGATACGCAGTATTTT. Protein: CASSLALAGGRTDTQYF.

The CDR3 reads CASSFGGPPNTGELFF. The CDR3 coding sequence is TGCGCCAGCAGCTTTGGGGGACCCCCGAACACCGGGGAGCTGTTTTTT. The chain is built from TRBV5-1 and TRBJ2-2, with D perhaps matching TRBD1 or TRBD2 (5 bases each). The V end was cut by 2 bases, the J end by 0 bases, with 11 bases between. The CDR3 is 16 residues long. CDR1 SGHRS and CDR2 YFSETQ come from the germline V gene.

The gene calls are TRBV6-6 and TRBJ2-7, with D tentatively TRBD1 (6 bases). The V end lost 8 bases, the J end lost 8 bases, and 13 bases lay between the germline ends. Germline V gene data show CDR1 as MNHNY and CDR2 as SVGAGI (reference sequence). The CDR3 length is 11 residues. CDR3 bases: TGTGCCAGCGGTCAGGGGAGTCAGCAGTACTTC. As protein: CASGQGSQQYF.

The rearrangement joins TRBV10-3 to TRBJ2-3, with 9 bases identical to TRBD2. In germline, CDR1 is ENHRY, CDR2 SYGVKD. V gave up 11 bases and J gave up 5 bases; unmatched junction bases: 11. The CDR3 loop spans 14 amino acids. The CDR3 sequence is CAARGGGARDTQYF. CDR3 DNA sequence: TGTGCCGCACGGGGCGGGGGGGCCAGAGATACGCAGTATTTT.

CDR3 region: CASTGTSVNTGELFF. In DNA, the CDR3 is TGTGCCAGCACTGGGACTAGCGTGAACACCGGGGAGCTGTTTTTT. This chain uses TRBV7-8 with TRBJ2-2; TRBD2 matches 10 bases. J gave up 1 base and V 7 bases, and 3 bases lay outside the gene matches. The CDR3 is made up of 15 amino acids. The germline V gene has CDR1 SGHVS and CDR2 FQNEAQ.